This T cell receptor beta chain was sequenced for a study of cytomegalovirus exposure and HLA in healthy donors. 60 Vbeta and 13 Jbeta primers were used in PCR. Original handling: In a later analysis, the count reached tens of millions of unique TCR beta chains, with roughly 11 million shared. Repertoires were generated with immunoSEQ multiplex PCR, while TCRdb's copy carries only in-frame clones and drops some. V and J calls and clone size come straight from that table; D and trimming were deduced from the DNA. The repertoire table contains about 200,000 clones. Overall study findings and caveats: Earlier analysis looked at TCR beta V segments, and most were productive about 90% or about 30% of the time. A later analysis, which compared TCR beta chains of equal frequency, found the HLA-associated ones more clonally expanded.

This CDR3 is built from 13 residues. Germline V gene data show CDR1 as WNHNN and CDR2 as SYGVQD (reference sequence). The V end lost 4 bases, the J end lost 0 bases, and 5 bases lay between the germline ends. For this clone: The target antigen is unknown.

The TCR sequence derives from a girl aged 2 to 9 in good health and CMV-seropositive. The genes are TRBV10-1 and TRBJ2-3; tentatively, D is TRBD2 (5 bases). Sequencing was done on a sample of PBMCs. The CDR3 sequence: CASSGTSTDTQYF. CDR3 DNA: TGCGCCAGCAGTGGGACTAGCACAGATACGCAGTATTTT.